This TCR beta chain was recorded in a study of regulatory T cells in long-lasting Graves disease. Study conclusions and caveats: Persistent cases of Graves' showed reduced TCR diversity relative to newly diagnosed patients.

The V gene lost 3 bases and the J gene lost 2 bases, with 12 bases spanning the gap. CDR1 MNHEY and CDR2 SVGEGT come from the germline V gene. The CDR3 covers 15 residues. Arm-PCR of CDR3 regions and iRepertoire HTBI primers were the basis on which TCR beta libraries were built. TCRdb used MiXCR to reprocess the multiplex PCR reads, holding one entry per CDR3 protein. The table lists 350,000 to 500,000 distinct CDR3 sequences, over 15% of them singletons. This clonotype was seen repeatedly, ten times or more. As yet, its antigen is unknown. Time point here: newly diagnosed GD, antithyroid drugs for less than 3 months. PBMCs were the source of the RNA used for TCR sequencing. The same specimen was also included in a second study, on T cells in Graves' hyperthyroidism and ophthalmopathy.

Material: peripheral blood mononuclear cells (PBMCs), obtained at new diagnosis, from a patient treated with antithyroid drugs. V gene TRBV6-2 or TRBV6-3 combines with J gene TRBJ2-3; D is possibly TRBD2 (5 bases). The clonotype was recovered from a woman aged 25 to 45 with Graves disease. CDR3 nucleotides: TGTGCCAGCAGTTATTTGTCGAGGGCCACAGATACGCAGTATTTT. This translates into CASSYLSRATDTQYF.